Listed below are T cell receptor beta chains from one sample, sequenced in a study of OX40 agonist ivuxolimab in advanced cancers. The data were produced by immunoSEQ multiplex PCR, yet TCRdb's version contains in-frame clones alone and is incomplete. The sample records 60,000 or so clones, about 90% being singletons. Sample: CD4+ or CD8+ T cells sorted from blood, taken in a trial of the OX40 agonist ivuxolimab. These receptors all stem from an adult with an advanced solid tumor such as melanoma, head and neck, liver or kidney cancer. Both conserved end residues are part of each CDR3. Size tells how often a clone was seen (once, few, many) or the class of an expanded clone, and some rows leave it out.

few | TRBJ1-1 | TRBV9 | CASTSGPNTEAFF
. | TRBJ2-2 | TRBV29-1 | CSVHPRSGELFF
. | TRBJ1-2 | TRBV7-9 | CASSLAEVWRTGYTF
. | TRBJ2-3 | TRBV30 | CAWTSGGVDTQYF
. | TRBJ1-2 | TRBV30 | CAWSDGGRGYTF
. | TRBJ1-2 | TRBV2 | CASSEVLGDREYGYTF
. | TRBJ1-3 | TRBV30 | CAWSIGGGRNTIYF
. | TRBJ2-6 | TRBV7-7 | CASSRSSPQSRANVLTF
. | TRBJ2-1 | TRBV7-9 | CASSPRAVRGKNEQFF
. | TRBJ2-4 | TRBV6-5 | CASSYSGGGGKNIQYF
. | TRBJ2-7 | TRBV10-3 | CAIRGGGQGPNEQYF
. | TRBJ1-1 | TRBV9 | CASSSDRGTEAFF
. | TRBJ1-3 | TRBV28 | CASSTLWDSRADYSGNTIYF
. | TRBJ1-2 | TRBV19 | CASSMTGGDGYTF
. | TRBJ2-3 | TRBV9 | CASSPSTDTQYF
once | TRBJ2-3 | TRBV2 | CASSGPGTGDPPDTQYF
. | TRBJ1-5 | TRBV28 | CASSRIPQGGQPQHF
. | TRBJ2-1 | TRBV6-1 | CASRDRVGYNEQFF
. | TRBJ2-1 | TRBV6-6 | CASSYSGGGPYNEQFF
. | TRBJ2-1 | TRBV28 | CASRGLAEYNEQFF
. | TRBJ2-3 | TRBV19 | CASSIVGGTPGTQYF
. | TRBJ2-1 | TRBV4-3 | CASSQAWGLAPYNEQFF
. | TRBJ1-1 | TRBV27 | CASSPLREDTEAFF
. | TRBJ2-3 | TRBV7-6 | CASSHSGGPDTQYF
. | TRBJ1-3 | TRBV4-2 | CASSQNARIRSGNTIYF
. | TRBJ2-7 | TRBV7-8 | CASSLELAGPYEQYF